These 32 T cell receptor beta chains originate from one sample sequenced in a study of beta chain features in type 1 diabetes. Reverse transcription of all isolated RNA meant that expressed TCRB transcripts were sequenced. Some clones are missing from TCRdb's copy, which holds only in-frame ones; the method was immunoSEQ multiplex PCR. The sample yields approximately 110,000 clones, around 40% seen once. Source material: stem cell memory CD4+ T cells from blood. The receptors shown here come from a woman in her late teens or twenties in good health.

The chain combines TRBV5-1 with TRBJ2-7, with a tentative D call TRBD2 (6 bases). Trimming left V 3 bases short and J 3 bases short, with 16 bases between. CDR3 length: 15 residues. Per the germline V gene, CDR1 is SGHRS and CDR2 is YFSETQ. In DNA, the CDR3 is TGCGCCAGCAGCTGGGACTCCCTTGAGATCTACGAGCAGTACTTC. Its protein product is CASSWDSLEIYEQYF.

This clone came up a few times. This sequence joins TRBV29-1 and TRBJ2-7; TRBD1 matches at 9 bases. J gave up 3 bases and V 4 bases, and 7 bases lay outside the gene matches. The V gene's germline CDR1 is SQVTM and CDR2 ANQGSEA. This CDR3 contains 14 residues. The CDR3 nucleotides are TGCAGCGTTGGATTACAGGGGGCGGTCTACGAGCAGTACTTC. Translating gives CSVGLQGAVYEQYF.

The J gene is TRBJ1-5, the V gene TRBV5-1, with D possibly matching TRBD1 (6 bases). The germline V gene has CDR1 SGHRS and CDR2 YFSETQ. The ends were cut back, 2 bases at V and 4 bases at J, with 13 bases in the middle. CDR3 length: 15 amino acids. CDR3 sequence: CASSFFSGENQPQHF. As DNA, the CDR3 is TGCGCCAGCAGCTTCTTCTCAGGGGAAAATCAGCCCCAGCATTTT.

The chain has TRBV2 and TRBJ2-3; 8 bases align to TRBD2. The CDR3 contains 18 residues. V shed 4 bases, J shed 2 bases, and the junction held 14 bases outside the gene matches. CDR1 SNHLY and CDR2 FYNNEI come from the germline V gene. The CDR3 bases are TGTGCCAGCAGTGGAAGGGAAGGCGGGAGGACCTTCACAGATACGCAGTATTTT. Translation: CASSGREGGRTFTDTQYF. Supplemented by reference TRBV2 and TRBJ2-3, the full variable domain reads EPEVTQTPSHQVTQMGQEVILRCVPISNHLYFYWYRQILGQKVEFLVSFYNNEISEKSEIFDDQFSVERPDGSNFTLKIRSTKLEDSAMYFCASSGREGGRTFTDTQYFGPGTRLTVL.

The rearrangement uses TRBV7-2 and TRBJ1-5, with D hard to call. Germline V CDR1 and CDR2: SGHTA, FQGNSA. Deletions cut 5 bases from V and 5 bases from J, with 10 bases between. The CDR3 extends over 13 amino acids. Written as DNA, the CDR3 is TGTGCCAGCAGCCCCCGGGTACATCAGCCCCAGCATTTT. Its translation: CASSPRVHQPQHF.

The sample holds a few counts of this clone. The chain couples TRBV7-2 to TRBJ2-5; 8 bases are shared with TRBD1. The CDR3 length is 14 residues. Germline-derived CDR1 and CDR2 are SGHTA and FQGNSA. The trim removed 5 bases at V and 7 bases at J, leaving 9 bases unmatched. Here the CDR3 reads CASSGGQGGVTQYF. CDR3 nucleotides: TGTGCCAGCAGCGGTGGACAGGGTGGCGTGACCCAGTACTTC.

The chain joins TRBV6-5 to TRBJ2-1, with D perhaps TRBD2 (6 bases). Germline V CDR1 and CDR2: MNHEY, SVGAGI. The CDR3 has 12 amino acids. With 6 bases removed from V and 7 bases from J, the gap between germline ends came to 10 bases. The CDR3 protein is CASRRGWNEQFF. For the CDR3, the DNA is TGTGCCAGCAGACGGGGGTGGAATGAGCAGTTCTTC.

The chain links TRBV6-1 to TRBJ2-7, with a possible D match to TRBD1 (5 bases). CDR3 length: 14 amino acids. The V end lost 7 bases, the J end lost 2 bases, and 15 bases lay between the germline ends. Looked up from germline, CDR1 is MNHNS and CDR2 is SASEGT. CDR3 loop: CASMSISGTYEQYF. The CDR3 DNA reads TGTGCCAGCATGTCAATATCAGGGACCTACGAGCAGTACTTC.

CDR3 protein: CASSIRGQPLRGTEAFF. For the CDR3, the DNA is TGTGCCAGCAGCATTAGGGGGCAACCCCTCCGTGGCACTGAAGCTTTCTTT. The J gene is TRBJ1-1, the V gene TRBV11-2, with 7 bases lining up with TRBD1. The V segment lost 5 bases and the J segment 4 bases; nucleotides outside the gene matches: 16. This CDR3 has 17 amino acids. CDR1 and CDR2 (germline): SGHAT, FQNNGV.

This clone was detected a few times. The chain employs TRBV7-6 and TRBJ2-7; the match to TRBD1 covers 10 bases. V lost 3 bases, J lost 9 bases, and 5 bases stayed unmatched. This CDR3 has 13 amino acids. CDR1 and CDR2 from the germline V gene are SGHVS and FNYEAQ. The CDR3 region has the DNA TGTGCCAGCAGCTTGGGGACAGGGGTAGTGCAGTACTTC. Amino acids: CASSLGTGVVQYF.

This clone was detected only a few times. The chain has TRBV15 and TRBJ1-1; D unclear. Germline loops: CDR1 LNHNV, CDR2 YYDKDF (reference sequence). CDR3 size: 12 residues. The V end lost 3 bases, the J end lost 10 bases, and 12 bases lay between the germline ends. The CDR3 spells CATSSLARRAFF. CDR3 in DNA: TGTGCCACCAGCAGCCTAGCAAGACGAGCTTTCTTT.

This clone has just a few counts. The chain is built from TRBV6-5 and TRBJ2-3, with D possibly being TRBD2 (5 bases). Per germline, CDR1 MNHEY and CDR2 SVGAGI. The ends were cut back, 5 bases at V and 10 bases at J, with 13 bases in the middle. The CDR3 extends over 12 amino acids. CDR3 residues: CASSRGLGSQYF. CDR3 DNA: TGTGCCAGCAGTCGCGGACTGGGGTCGCAGTATTTT.

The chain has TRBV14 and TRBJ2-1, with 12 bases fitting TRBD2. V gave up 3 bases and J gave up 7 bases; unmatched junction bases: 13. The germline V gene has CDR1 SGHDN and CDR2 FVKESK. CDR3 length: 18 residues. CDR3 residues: CASSQPGTSGPHWNEQFF. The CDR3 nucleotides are TGTGCCAGCAGCCAGCCAGGGACTAGCGGGCCCCACTGGAATGAGCAGTTCTTC. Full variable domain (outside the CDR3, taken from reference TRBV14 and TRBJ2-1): EAGVTQFPSHSVIEKGQTVTLRCDPISGHDNLYWYRRVMGKEIKFLLHFVKESKQDESGMPNNRFLAERTGGTYSTLKVQPAELEDSGVYFCASSQPGTSGPHWNEQFFGPGTRLTVL.

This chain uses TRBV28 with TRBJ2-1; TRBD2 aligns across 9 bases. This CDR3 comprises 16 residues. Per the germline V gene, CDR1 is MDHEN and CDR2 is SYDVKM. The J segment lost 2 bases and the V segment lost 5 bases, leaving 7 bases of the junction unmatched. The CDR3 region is CASSNPGLATYNEQFF. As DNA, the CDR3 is TGTGCCAGCAGTAACCCGGGACTAGCAACCTACAATGAGCAGTTCTTC.

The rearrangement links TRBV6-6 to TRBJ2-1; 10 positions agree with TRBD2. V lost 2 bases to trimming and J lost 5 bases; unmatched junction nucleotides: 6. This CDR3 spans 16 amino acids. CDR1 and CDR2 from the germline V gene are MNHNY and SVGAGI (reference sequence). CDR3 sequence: CASSYAWTSGNNEQFF. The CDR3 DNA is TGTGCCAGCAGTTACGCGTGGACTAGCGGCAACAATGAGCAGTTCTTC.

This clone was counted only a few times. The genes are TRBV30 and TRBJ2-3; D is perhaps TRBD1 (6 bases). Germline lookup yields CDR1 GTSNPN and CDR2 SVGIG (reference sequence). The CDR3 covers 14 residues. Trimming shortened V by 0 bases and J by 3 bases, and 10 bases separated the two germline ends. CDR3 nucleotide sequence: TGTGCCTGGAGTGTACTGGGGGCAACAGATACGCAGTATTTT. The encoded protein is CAWSVLGATDTQYF.

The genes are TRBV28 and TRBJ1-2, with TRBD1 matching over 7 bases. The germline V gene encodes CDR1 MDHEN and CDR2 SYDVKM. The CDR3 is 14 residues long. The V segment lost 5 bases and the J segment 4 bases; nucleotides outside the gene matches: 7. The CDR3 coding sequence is TGTGCCAGCAGTCTGGGCGGGGACAGCTATGGCTACACCTTC. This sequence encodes CASSLGGDSYGYTF.

The CDR3 loop reads CSVDAIGGITDTQYF. CDR3 nucleotide sequence: TGCAGCGTTGACGCGATCGGAGGGATCACAGATACGCAGTATTTT. This chain connects TRBV29-1 to TRBJ2-3; D might be TRBD2 (6 bases). CDR3 size: 15 residues. The germline CDR1 and CDR2 sequences are SQVTM and ANQGSEA. V lost 3 bases, J lost 2 bases, and 15 bases lay in between.

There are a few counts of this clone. The CDR3 bases are TGTGCCAGCAGCGGAGAGGGACAGCACCATAACTATGGCTACACCTTC. Amino acids: CASSGEGQHHNYGYTF. This chain joins TRBV9 and TRBJ1-2; the match to TRBD1 covers 7 bases. The J segment lost 1 base and the V segment lost 3 bases, leaving 9 bases of the junction unmatched. Germline V gives CDR1 SGDLS, CDR2 YYNGEE. The CDR3 totals 16 residues.

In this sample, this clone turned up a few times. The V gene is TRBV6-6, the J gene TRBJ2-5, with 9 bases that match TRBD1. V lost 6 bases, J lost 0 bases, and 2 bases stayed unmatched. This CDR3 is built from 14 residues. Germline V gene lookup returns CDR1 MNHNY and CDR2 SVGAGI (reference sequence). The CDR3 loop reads CASSRDRDQETQYF. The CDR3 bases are TGTGCCAGCAGCCGGGACAGGGACCAAGAGACCCAGTACTTC.

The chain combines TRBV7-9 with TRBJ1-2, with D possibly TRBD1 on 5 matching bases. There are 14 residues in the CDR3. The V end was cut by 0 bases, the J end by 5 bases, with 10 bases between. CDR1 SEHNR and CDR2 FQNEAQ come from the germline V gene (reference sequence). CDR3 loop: CASSLAQGGYGYTF. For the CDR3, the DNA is TGTGCCAGCAGCTTAGCGCAGGGAGGGTATGGCTACACCTTC.

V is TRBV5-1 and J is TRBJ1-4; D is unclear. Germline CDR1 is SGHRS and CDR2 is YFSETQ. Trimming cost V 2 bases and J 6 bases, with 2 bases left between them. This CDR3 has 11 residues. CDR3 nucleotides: TGCGCCAGCAGCTTCGATGAAAAACTGTTTTTT. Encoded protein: CASSFDEKLFF.

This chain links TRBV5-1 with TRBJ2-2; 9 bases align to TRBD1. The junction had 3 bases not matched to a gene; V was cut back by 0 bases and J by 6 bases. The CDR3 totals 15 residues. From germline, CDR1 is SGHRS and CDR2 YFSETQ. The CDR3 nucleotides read TGCGCCAGCAGCTTGGTATACAGGGGGCCCGGGGAGCTGTTTTTT. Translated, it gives CASSLVYRGPGELFF.

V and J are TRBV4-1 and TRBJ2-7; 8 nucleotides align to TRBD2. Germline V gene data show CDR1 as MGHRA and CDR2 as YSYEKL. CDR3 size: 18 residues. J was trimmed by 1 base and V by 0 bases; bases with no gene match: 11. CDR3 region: CASSQEGQGGRRSYEQYF. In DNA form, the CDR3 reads TGCGCCAGCAGCCAAGAAGGGCAGGGCGGGAGGAGGTCCTACGAGCAGTACTTC.

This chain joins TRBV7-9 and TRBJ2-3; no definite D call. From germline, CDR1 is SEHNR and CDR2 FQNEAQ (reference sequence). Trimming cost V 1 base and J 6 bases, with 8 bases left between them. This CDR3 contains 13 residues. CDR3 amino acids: CASSLGHRDTQYF. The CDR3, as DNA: TGTGCCAGCAGCTTAGGACACCGCGATACGCAGTATTTT.

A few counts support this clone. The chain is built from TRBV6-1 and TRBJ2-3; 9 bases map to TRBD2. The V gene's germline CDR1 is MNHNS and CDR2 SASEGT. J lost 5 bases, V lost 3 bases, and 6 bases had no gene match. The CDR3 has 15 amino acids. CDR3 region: CASSEGGRALDTQYF. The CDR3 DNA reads TGTGCCAGCAGTGAGGGCGGGAGGGCATTAGATACGCAGTATTTT.

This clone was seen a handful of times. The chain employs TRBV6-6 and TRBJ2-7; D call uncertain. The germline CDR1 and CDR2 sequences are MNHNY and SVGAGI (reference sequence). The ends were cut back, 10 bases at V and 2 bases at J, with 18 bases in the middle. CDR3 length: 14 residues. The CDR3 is CATRPAASPYEQYF. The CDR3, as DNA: TGTGCCACCCGGCCCGCAGCGTCTCCCTACGAGCAGTACTTC.

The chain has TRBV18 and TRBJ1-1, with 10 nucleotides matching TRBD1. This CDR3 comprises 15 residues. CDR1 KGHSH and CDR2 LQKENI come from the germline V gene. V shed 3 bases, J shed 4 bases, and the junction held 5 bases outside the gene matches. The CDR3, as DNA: TGTGCCAGCTCACCCAGGACAGGGGGGGTCACTGAAGCTTTCTTT. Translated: CASSPRTGGVTEAFF.

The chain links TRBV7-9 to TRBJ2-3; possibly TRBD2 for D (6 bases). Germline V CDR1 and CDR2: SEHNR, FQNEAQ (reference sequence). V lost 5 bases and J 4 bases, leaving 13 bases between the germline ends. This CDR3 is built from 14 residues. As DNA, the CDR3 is TGTGCCAGCAGCCACCCCCCGGGAGCAGATACGCAGTATTTT. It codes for CASSHPPGADTQYF.

The CDR3 nucleotides read TGTGCCAGCTCACCCTGGACACCCTCCTCTGGAAACACCATATATTTT. Amino acids: CASSPWTPSSGNTIYF. The chain carries TRBV18 and TRBJ1-3; D perhaps matches TRBD1 (5 bases). Germline V gives CDR1 KGHSH, CDR2 LQKENI. V was trimmed by 3 bases and J by 0 bases, leaving 12 bases between them. The CDR3 has 16 residues.

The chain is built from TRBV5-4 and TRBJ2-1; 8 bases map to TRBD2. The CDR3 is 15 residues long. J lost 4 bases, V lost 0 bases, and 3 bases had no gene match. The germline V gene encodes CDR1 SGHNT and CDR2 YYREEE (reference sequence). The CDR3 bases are TGTGCCAGCAGCTTGGGCGGGAGGACTTACAATGAGCAGTTCTTC. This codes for CASSLGGRTYNEQFF.

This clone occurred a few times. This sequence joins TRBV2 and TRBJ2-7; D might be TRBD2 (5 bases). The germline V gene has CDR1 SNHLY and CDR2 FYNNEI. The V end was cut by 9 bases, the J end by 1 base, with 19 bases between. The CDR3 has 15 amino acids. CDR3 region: CASAGRQVTSYEQYF. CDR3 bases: TGTGCCAGTGCGGGCCGCCAGGTGACTTCCTACGAGCAGTACTTC.